This T cell receptor (beta chain) was captured in a study of metastatic and nonmetastatic thyroid tumors. This clone was picked up many times. Thyroid surgery was performed in patients who had received no treatment beforehand. The CDR3 has 15 amino acids. V dropped 7 bases and J dropped 0; count of bases not matched to a gene: 6. TCRdb re-processed the PCR reads through MiXCR. This sample carries just under 60,000 clones, about 16% of them seen once, and the ten largest clones take around 9%. The sequence came from a male donor with papillary thyroid cancer or a benign thyroid nodule (not recorded which). Some clones in this sample may be carry-over from other donors' samples. The gene calls are TRBV12-3 or TRBV12-4 and TRBJ2-1; 7 bases are shared with TRBD2. Source material: blood. In DNA, the CDR3 is TGTGCCAGCACCGTTAGCGGGCACTCCTACAATGAGCAGTTCTTC. Translated: CASTVSGHSYNEQFF.